This record covers a single T cell receptor beta chain. Its antigen is not known. Per the germline V gene, CDR1 is GTSNPN and CDR2 is SVGIG (reference sequence). J was trimmed by 7 bases and V by 5 bases; bases with no gene match: 7. This CDR3 has 14 amino acids. This sample was included in a study of OX40 agonist ivuxolimab in advanced cancers. Clones were read by immunoSEQ multiplex PCR, and TCRdb kept only the in-frame ones, dropping some. The profile shows approximately 90,000 clones, more than 80% of them singletons. Study results and limitations: Mean expanded clone counts were higher in CD8+ than CD4+ T cells.

The J gene is TRBJ1-4, the V gene TRBV30, with 10 nucleotides matching TRBD1. The clonotype originates from an adult with an advanced solid tumor such as melanoma, head and neck, liver or kidney cancer. This specimen was CD4+ or CD8+ T cells sorted from blood, taken in a trial of the OX40 agonist ivuxolimab. CDR3 bases: TGTGCCTGGTCCCGGGACAGGGGAGGTGAAAAACTGTTTTTT. Encoded protein: CAWSRDRGGEKLFF.